The clone carrying this T cell receptor beta chain came up many times. Its antigen is unknown. From germline, CDR1 is MNHNY and CDR2 SVGAGI (reference sequence). The CDR3 consists of 14 residues. With 4 bases removed from V and 4 bases from J, the gap between germline ends came to 11 bases. This entry belongs to a study of T cells after posttransplantation cyclophosphamide. A marrow graft followed busulfan-fludarabine conditioning, with cyclophosphamide on days +3 and +4. General study findings and limits: Tissue-infiltrating T cells from skin or gut overlapped little with blood T cells. TRB clonality was highly associated with recipient CMV seropositivity and reactivation.

Here immunoSEQ multiplex PCR was the method, and the copy in TCRdb shows in-frame clones only, minus some. The sample holds 5,000 or so clones, and no clone turns up only once. Sequenced material: PBMCs, taken roughly 400 days after allogeneic stem cell transplant with posttransplant cyclophosphamide. The chain has TRBV6-6 and TRBJ1-5, with a possible D match to TRBD1 (6 bases). The receptor's source is a male patient between 60 and 69 years old who received an allogeneic stem cell transplant from a related donor, was CMV-positive, and had acute GVHD only. T cells may partly derive from the graft donor. The chain's CDR3 is CASSFGGANQPQHF. CDR3 sequence (DNA): TGTGCCAGCAGTTTTGGGGGGGCAAATCAGCCCCAGCATTTT.